This T cell receptor beta chain was sequenced during a study of blood T cell repertoires in COVID-19. Background on the study: T cells, B-cell-depleted T cells, or PBMCs supplied cDNA or gDNA.

The V end was cut by 5 bases, the J end by 7 bases, with 14 bases between. Germline V gene data show CDR1 as SGHVS and CDR2 as FQNEAQ. The CDR3 covers 14 residues. The authors' processing: Quantification of nucleated cells was approximated via reference gene primer amplification. TCRdb keeps only in-frame clones here, not all; method: immunoSEQ multiplex PCR. The DNA gave D and trimming, while V, J and clone size come from that table. This sample has around 120,000 clones; more than 70% occur once, and the top ten carry 5.5% to 6%. Material: peripheral blood. V gene TRBV7-8 combines with J gene TRBJ1-4, with a weak D call TRBD1 (6 bases). The clonotype was recovered from an older man with active or convalescent COVID-19. The CDR3 sequence is CASSPNRVSEKLFF. In DNA, the CDR3 is TGTGCCAGCAGCCCTAACAGGGTAAGTGAAAAACTGTTTTTT.